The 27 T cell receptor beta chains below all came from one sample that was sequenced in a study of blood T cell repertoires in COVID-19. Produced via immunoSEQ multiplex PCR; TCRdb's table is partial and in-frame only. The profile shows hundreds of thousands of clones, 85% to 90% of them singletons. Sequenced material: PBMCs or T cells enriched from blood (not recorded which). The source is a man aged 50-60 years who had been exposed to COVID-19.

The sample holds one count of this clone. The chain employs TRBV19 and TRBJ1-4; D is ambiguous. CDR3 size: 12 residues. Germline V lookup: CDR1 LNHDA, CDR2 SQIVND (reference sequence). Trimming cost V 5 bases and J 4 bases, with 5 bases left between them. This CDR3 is CASSQLNEKLFF. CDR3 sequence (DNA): TGTGCCAGTAGTCAACTTAATGAAAAACTGTTTTTT.

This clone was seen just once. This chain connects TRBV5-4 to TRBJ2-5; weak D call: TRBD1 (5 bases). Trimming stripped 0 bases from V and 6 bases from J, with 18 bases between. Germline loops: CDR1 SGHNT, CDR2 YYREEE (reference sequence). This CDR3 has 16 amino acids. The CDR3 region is CASSLVAPDTGQTQYF. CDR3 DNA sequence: TGTGCCAGCAGCTTGGTGGCGCCGGACACCGGGCAGACCCAGTACTTC.

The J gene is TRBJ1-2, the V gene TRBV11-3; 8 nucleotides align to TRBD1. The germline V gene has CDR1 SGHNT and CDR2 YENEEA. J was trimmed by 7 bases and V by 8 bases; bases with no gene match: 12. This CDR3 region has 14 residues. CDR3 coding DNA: TGTGCCAGCTCTGGGACAGGTGGAGCTGGTGGCTACACCTTC. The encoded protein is CASSGTGGAGGYTF.

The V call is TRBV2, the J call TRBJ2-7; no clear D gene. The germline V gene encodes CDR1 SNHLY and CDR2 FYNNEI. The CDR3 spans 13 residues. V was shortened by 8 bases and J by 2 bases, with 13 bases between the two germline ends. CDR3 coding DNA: TGTGCCAGCGGGCAGCTGAAAACCTACGAGCAGTACTTC. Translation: CASGQLKTYEQYF.

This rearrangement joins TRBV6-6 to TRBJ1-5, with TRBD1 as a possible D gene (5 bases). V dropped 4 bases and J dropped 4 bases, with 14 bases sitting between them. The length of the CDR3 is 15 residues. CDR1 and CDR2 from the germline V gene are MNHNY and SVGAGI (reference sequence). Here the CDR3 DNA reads TGTGCCAGCAGTTGGGGAGGGGAGGCGAATCAGCCCCAGCATTTT. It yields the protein CASSWGGEANQPQHF.

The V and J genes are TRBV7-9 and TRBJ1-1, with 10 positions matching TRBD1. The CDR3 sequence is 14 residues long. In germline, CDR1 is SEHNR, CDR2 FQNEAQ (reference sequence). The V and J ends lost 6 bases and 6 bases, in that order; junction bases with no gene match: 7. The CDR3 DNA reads TGTGCCAGCAGGCCTGGGACAGGGGACGCTGAAGCTTTCTTT. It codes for CASRPGTGDAEAFF.

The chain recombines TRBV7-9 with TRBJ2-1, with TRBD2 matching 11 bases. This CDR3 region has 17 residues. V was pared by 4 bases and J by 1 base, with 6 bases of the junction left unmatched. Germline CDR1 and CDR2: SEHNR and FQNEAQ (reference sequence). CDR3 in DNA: TGTGCCAGCAGCTCCCCGACTAGCGGGACGTCCTACAATGAGCAGTTCTTC. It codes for CASSSPTSGTSYNEQFF.

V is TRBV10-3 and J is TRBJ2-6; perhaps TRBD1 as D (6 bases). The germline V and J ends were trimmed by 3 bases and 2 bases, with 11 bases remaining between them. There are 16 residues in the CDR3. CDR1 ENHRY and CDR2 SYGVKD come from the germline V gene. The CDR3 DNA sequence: TGTGCCATCAGTGATTCAGGGGCCCCTGGGGCCAACGTCCTGACTTTC. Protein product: CAISDSGAPGANVLTF.

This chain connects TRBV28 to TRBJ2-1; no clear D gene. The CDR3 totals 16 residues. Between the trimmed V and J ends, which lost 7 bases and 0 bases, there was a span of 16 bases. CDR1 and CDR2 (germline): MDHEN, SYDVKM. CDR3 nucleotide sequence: TGTGCCAGCACCGTACTCACAGAGAGCTCCTACAATGAGCAGTTCTTC. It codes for CASTVLTESSYNEQFF.

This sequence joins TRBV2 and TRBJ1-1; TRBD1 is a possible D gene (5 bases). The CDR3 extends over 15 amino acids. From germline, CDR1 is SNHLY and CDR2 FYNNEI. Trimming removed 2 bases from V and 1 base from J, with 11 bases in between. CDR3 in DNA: TGTGCCAGCAGTGAATCGGGGGGACGGAACACTGAAGCTTTCTTT. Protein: CASSESGGRNTEAFF.

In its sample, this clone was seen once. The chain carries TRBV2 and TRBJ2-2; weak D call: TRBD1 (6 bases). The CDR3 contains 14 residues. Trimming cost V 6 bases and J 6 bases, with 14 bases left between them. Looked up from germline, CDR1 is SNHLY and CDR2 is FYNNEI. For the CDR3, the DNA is TGTGCCAGCAGGAAACAGGGTGGGGCCGGGGAGCTGTTTTTT. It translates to CASRKQGGAGELFF. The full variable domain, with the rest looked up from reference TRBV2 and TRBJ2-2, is EPEVTQTPSHQVTQMGQEVILRCVPISNHLYFYWYRQILGQKVEFLVSFYNNEISEKSEIFDDQFSVERPDGSNFTLKIRSTKLEDSAMYFCASRKQGGAGELFFGEGSRLTVL.

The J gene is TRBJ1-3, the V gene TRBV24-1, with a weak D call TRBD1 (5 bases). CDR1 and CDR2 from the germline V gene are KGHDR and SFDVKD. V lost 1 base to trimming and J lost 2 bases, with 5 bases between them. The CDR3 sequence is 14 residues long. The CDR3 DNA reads TGTGCCACCAGTGATTTAGGGGCTGGAAACACCATATATTTT. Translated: CATSDLGAGNTIYF.

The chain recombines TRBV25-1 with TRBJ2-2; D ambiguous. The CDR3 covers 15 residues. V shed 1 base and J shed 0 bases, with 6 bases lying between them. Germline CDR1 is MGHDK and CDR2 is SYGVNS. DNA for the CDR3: TGTGCCAGCAGTGAATCAATAGCGAACACCGGGGAGCTGTTTTTT. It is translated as CASSESIANTGELFF.

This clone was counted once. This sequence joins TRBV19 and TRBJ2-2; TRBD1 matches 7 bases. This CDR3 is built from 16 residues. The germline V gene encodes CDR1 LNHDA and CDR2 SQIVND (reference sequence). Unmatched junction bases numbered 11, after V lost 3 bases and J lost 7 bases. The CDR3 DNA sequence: TGTGCCAGTAGTATCAGGCCTAGGGGGCCGATCGGGGAGCTGTTTTTT. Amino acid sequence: CASSIRPRGPIGELFF.

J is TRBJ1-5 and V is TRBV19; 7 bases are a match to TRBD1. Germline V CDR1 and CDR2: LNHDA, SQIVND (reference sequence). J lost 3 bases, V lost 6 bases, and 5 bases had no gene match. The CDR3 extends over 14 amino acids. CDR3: CASSNTGANQPQHF. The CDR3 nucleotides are TGTGCCAGTAGCAACACAGGGGCCAATCAGCCCCAGCATTTT.

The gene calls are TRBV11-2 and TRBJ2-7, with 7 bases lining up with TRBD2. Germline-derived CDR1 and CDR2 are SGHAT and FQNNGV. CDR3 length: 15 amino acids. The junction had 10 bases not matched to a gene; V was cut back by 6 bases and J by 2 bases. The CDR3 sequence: CASSQRWDYPYEQYF. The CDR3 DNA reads TGTGCCAGCAGTCAACGCTGGGACTACCCCTACGAGCAGTACTTC.

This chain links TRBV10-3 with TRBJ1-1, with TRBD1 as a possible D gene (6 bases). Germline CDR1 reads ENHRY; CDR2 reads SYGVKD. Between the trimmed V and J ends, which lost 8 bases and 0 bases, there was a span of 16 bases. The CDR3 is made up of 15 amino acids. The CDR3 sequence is CAISYGQILNTEAFF. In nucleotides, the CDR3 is TGTGCCATCTCCTACGGACAGATCCTGAACACTGAAGCTTTCTTT.

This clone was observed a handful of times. CDR3 sequence reads: CARSYSRDKPYGYTF. DNA for the CDR3: TGTGCCAGAAGCTATTCCCGGGACAAACCCTATGGCTACACCTTC. The J gene is TRBJ1-2, the V gene TRBV5-3, with a tentative D call TRBD1 (6 bases). TRBV5-3 is identified as an open reading frame with a role that is uncertain. The V end was cut by 3 bases, the J end by 4 bases, with 16 bases between. The CDR3 is 15 amino acids.

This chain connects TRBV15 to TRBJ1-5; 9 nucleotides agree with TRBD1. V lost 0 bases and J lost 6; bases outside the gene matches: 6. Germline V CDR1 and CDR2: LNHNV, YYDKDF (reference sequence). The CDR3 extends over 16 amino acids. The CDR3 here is CATSRDTGGSSQPQHF. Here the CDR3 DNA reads TGTGCCACCAGCAGAGATACAGGGGGCTCAAGTCAGCCCCAGCATTTT.

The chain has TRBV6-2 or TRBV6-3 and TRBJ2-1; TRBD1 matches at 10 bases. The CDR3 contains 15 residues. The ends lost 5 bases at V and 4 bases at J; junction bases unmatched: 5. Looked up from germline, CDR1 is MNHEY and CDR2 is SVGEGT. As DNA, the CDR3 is TGTGCCAGCAGTGACCGGGACAGGGGATACAATGAGCAGTTCTTC. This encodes CASSDRDRGYNEQFF.

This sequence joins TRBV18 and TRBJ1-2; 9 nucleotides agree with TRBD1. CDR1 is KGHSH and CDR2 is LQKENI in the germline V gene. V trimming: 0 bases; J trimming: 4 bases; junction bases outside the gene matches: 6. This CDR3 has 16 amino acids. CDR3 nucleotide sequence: TGTGCCAGCTCACCACCCCTGAGGACAGGGGCCTATGGCTACACCTTC. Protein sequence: CASSPPLRTGAYGYTF.

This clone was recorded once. This CDR3 reads CSVGKQTTQYF. The DNA of the CDR3 is TGCAGCGTTGGGAAACAGACTACGCAGTATTTT. The V call is TRBV29-1, the J call TRBJ2-3, with D unresolved. The CDR3 extends over 11 amino acids. Trimming stripped 4 bases from V and 8 bases from J, with 10 bases between. In germline, CDR1 is SQVTM, CDR2 ANQGSEA.

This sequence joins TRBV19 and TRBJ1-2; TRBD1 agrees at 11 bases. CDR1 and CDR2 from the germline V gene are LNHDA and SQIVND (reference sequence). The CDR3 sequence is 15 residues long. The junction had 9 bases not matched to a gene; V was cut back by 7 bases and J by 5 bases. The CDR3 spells CASTGIGQGAYGYTF. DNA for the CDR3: TGTGCCAGTACCGGAATTGGACAGGGGGCATATGGCTACACCTTC.

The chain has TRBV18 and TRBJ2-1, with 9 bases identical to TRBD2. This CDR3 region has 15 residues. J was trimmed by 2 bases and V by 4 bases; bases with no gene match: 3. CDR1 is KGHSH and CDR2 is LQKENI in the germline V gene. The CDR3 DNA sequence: TGTGCCAGCTCACGAAGCGGGAGGACCTACAATGAGCAGTTCTTC. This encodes CASSRSGRTYNEQFF.

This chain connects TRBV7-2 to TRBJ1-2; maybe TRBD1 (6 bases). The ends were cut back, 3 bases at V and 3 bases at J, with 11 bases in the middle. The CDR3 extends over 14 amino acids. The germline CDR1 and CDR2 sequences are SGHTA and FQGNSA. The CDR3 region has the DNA TGTGCCAGCAGCTTCTCACAGGGATACTATGGCTACACCTTC. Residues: CASSFSQGYYGYTF.

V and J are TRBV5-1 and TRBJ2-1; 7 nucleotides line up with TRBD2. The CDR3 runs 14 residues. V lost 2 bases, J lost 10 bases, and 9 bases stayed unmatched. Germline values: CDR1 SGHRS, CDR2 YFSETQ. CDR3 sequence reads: CASSFLAGIREQFF. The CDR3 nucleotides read TGCGCCAGCAGCTTTTTAGCGGGTATTAGGGAGCAGTTCTTC.

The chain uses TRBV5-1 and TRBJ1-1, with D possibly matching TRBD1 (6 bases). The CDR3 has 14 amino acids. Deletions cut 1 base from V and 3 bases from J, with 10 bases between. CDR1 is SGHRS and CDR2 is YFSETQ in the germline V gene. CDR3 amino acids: CASSLRTVDTEAFF. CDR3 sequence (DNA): TGCGCCAGCAGCTTGCGGACAGTCGACACTGAAGCTTTCTTT.